This TCR beta chain was obtained from a study of blood T cell repertoires in COVID-19. Study at large: Specimens from acute and convalescent COVID-19 originated in the United States, Italy and Spain. In each case, the material was cDNA or gDNA derived from T cells, B-cell-depleted T cells, or PBMCs.

The junction had 7 bases not matched to a gene; V was cut back by 4 bases and J by 4 bases. This CDR3 contains 15 residues. Looked up from germline, CDR1 is KGHDR and CDR2 is SFDVKD. Per the original methods: How many nucleated cells were present was estimated from reference gene primer amplification. The data were produced by immunoSEQ multiplex PCR, yet TCRdb's version contains in-frame clones alone and is incomplete. V, J and clone size derive from that table, while D and trimming were established from the DNA sequence. The profile covers 100,000 to 120,000 clones, with 80% to 90% appearing a single time and 15% to 20% taken by the ten largest.

The receptor was derived from a woman in her sixties with acute or convalescent COVID-19. V gene TRBV24-1 combines with J gene TRBJ2-7, with 9 bases matching TRBD2. The specimen was peripheral blood. The CDR3 spells CATSDPAGGQYEQYF. As DNA, the CDR3 is TGTGCCACCAGTGACCCAGCGGGGGGACAGTACGAGCAGTACTTC.